This TCR beta chain is from a study of T cell repertoires in cytomegalovirus infection. Study as a whole: Carrying CMV and the relevant HLA type showed in public TCR beta signatures. Study-level findings and limits: Clonotypes of TCR beta that were HLA-C-restricted and CMV-specific dominated the ex vivo response. Based on cumulative public TCR beta family frequency, carriers of CMV plus the relevant HLA were identified.

CDR3 length: 15 amino acids. Germline CDR1 SGHTA, CDR2 FQGNSA. Trimming took 2 bases from V and 2 from J; bases not matched to a gene: 4. Each CDR3 protein is one row after TCRdb ran MiXCR on the reads. The table includes 450,000 to 650,000 distinct CDR3 sequences, more than 25% detected once. This clonotype was counted ten times or more. Its specificity is not known. The rearrangement links TRBV7-2 to TRBJ1-1; 8 bases match TRBD1. The sequence came from a human donor in good health (CMV status not recorded). Some clones in this sample may be carry-over from other donors' samples. The source material was PBMCs. In nucleotides, the CDR3 is TGTGCCAGCAGCTTATGGACAGGGCAAAACACTGAAGCTTTCTTT. It yields the protein CASSLWTGQNTEAFF. Filled out from reference TRBV7-2 and TRBJ1-1, the complete variable domain reads GAGVSQSPSNKVTEKGKDVELRCDPISGHTALYWYRQSLGQGLEFLIYFQGNSAPDKSGLPSDRFSAERTGGSVSTLTIQRTQQEDSAVYLCASSLWTGQNTEAFFGQGTRLTVV.